One and the same sample provided the 17 T cell receptor beta chains below, sequenced in a study of TET2 disruption in CD19-targeted CAR T cells. Libraries were prepared by immunoSEQ multiplex PCR; TCRdb keeps only in-frame clonotypes and omits some of them. The sample data list approximately 27,000 clones. Their specific antigens are unknown. The treatment was: autologous CTL019 cells: CD19 CAR with 4-1BB and CD3 zeta domains. This specimen was CD8- CAR+ T cells sorted from cultured blood T cells, taken for CD19 CAR T cell therapy. Subset in this sample: CD8-negative CAR-positive T cells from the infusion product. All receptors come from a man aged 65-85 years with chronic lymphocytic leukemia.

On this clone itself: The read ends 3 residues early relative to the CDR3; the germline J gene fills the gap. V is TRBV6-1 and J is TRBJ2-5; D may be TRBD1 (6 bases). CDR1 MNHNS and CDR2 SASEGT come from the germline V gene. With 3 bases removed from V and 2 bases from J, the gap between germline ends came to 13 bases. The CDR3 consists of 15 residues. The CDR3 is CASSDTGSRQETQYF. Incomplete CDR3 DNA: TGTGCCAGCAGTGATACAGGGAGTAGGCAAGAGACC.

Notes on this clone: The read ends 3 residues shy of where the CDR3 ends; the end is completed using the germline J gene. This chain connects TRBV5-4 to TRBJ1-4, with unresolved D. The CDR3 covers 14 residues. CDR1 is SGHNT, CDR2 YYREEE, per germline (reference sequence). Between the trimmed V and J ends, which lost 2 bases and 3 bases, there was a span of 8 bases. CDR3 DNA (partial): TGTGCCAGCAGCTTTGGGCTCGCTAATGAAAAA. It yields the protein CASSFGLANEK. The entire CDR3 is CASSFGLANEKLFF.

Turning to this clone: The CDR3 goes on 3 residues after the read ends, and that part is filled in from the germline J gene. The chain uses TRBV11-2 and TRBJ2-1; D possibly corresponds to TRBD2 (6 bases). The CDR3 spans 15 residues. Trimming shortened V by 5 bases and J by 4 bases, and 15 bases separated the two germline ends. In germline, CDR1 is SGHAT, CDR2 FQNNGV. CDR3 DNA, as far as it was read: TGTGCCAGCAGCCCCGGGTCCGGGGGTTACAATGAG. Translating gives CASSPGSGGYNE. The whole CDR3 is CASSPGSGGYNEQFF. Drawing the rest from reference TRBV11-2 and TRBJ2-1, the complete variable domain is EAGVAQSPRYKIIEKRQSVAFWCNPISGHATLYWYQQILGQGPKLLIQFQNNGVVDDSQLPKDRFSAERLKGVDSTLKIQPAKLEDSAVYLCASSPGSGGYNEQFFGPGTRLTVL.

About this clone: The read comes to an end 3 residues before the CDR3 does, leaving the germline J gene to fill in the end. V usage is TRBV5-6 and J usage is TRBJ2-2; the match to TRBD1 covers 7 bases. Germline V lookup: CDR1 SGHDT, CDR2 YYEEEE. The CDR3 runs to 15 residues. V lost 4 bases and J lost 4; bases outside the gene matches: 7. Partial CDR3 DNA: TGTGCCAGCAGCCCTTCAGGGACAGCCACCGGGGAG. This gives the protein CASSPSGTATGE. The whole CDR3 is CASSPSGTATGELFF.

About this clone itself: Sequencing ends 3 residues short of the CDR3 end; the germline J gene provides the rest. The chain uses TRBV6-9 and TRBJ2-1, with 10 nucleotides matching TRBD2. The CDR3 is made up of 15 amino acids. Germline CDR1 MNHGY, CDR2 SVAAGI. Trimming at V came to 4 bases and at J to 4 bases, leaving 4 bases not matched to a gene. CDR3 in amino acids: CASSSLAGDYNEQFF. CDR3 DNA (partial): TGTGCCAGCAGTTCTCTAGCGGGGGATTACAATGAG.

Regarding this clone: The read ends 3 residues before the CDR3 terminus; that terminus is restored from the germline J gene. The V call is TRBV5-4, the J call TRBJ1-4; TRBD1 aligns across 7 bases. Germline CDR1 and CDR2: SGHNT and YYREEE (reference sequence). CDR3 length: 15 amino acids. The CDR3 loop is CASSSQGSGANVLFF. Incomplete CDR3 DNA: TGTGCCAGCAGCTCACAGGGGTCCGGGGCCAACGTA.

A remark on this clone: The sequenced fragment ends 3 residues before the CDR3 boundary, so the rest is inferred from the germline J gene. V gene TRBV6-2 or TRBV6-3 combines with J gene TRBJ2-1; D call uncertain. Germline lookup yields CDR1 MNHEY and CDR2 SVGEGT. Trimming cost V 7 bases and J 2 bases, with 6 bases left between them. CDR3 length: 12 amino acids. The covered CDR3 bases are TGTGCCAGCAACACAGCCTACAATGAG. Translated: CASNTAYNE. The whole CDR3 sequence reads CASNTAYNEQFF.

Concerning this clone: The CDR3 end lies 3 residues beyond the end of the read and is filled in from the germline J gene. The rearrangement uses TRBV20-1 and TRBJ1-2; no clear D. CDR1 is DFQATT, CDR2 SNEGSKA, per germline (reference sequence). V lost 4 bases, J lost 2 bases, and 11 bases lay in between. The CDR3 is 13 amino acids. CDR3 residues: CSANPPTNYGYTF. CDR3 DNA, as far as it was read: TGCAGTGCTAACCCCCCCACAAACTATGGC.

Worth noting for this clone: The read terminates 3 residues ahead of where the CDR3 ends, so the germline J gene completes it. The chain links TRBV12-3 or TRBV12-4 to TRBJ1-1; D gene ambiguous. The germline V and J ends were trimmed by 6 bases and 1 base, with 15 bases remaining between them. This CDR3 is 15 amino acids long. The part of the CDR3 DNA that was read is TGTGCCAGCAGCTACAGAAAGCGGGCGAACACTGAA. It codes for CASSYRKRANTE. The full CDR3 sequence reads CASSYRKRANTEAFF.

Points on this clone: The CDR3 end lies 3 residues beyond the end of the read and is filled in from the germline J gene. The rearrangement links TRBV30 to TRBJ1-2, with 9 bases fitting TRBD1. This CDR3 spans 15 amino acids. The V gene's germline CDR1 is GTSNPN and CDR2 SVGIG (reference sequence). Incomplete CDR3 DNA: TGTGCCTGGAGTGTTGGGGACAGGGCGGTACGCGAC. It specifies CAWSVGDRAVRD. The entire CDR3 protein is CAWSVGDRAVRDYTF.

As concerns this clone: Read sequence stops 3 residues before the CDR3 end, and the germline J gene provides the missing end. V and J are TRBV2 and TRBJ1-2, with 7 bases matching TRBD1. Germline-derived CDR1 and CDR2 are SNHLY and FYNNEI. The CDR3 is 13 residues long. The covered CDR3 bases are TGTGCCAGCGCCGGGACAGCCCCTTACGAC. Its protein product is CASAGTAPYD. The full CDR3 sequence reads CASAGTAPYDYTF.

With regard to this clone: Sequencing ends 3 residues short of the CDR3 end; the germline J gene provides the rest. The rearrangement links TRBV2 to TRBJ1-1; TRBD1 might be the D (5 bases). V gave up 1 base and J gave up 5 bases, with 11 bases separating them. There are 14 residues in the CDR3. From germline, CDR1 is SNHLY and CDR2 FYNNEI. The covered CDR3 bases are TGTGCCAGCAGTGAAGTGGGGGGTGGAACTGAA. Amino acids: CASSEVGGGTE. In full, the CDR3 reads CASSEVGGGTEAFF. Full variable domain (rest looked up from reference TRBV2 and TRBJ1-1): EPEVTQTPSHQVTQMGQEVILRCVPISNHLYFYWYRQILGQKVEFLVSFYNNEISEKSEIFDDQFSVERPDGSNFTLKIRSTKLEDSAMYFCASSEVGGGTEAFFGQGTRLTVV.

Turning to this clone: The CDR3 end lies 3 residues beyond the end of the read and is filled in from the germline J gene. The V and J genes are TRBV27 and TRBJ2-7, with D possibly TRBD2 on 7 matching bases. The CDR3 is 15 residues long. V gave up 1 base and J gave up 4 bases, with 14 bases separating them. The germline CDR1 and CDR2 sequences are MNHEY and SMNVEV (reference sequence). The sequenced part of the CDR3 DNA is TGTGCCAGCAGTTTATATGGGGGGGGGCAATACGAG. Residues: CASSLYGGGQYE. The complete CDR3 reads CASSLYGGGQYEQYF.

With regard to this clone: The CDR3 extends 3 residues past the end of the read, so its final part is completed from the germline J gene. The sample holds other DNA sequences that translate to the same CDR3. The chain uses TRBV6-4 and TRBJ1-3; 7 nucleotides line up with TRBD1. The trim removed 7 bases at V and 0 bases at J, leaving 6 bases unmatched. The CDR3 loop spans 15 amino acids. Germline V CDR1 and CDR2: MRHNA, SNTAGT. The CDR3 bases that were read are TGTGCCAGCACTAAGGACAGGCTCTCTGGAAACACC. Protein: CASTKDRLSGNT. The whole CDR3 sequence is CASTKDRLSGNTIYF.

For this clone: The CDR3 end is not reached by the read, which stops 3 residues before it; the germline J gene fills it in. The rearrangement joins TRBV19 to TRBJ1-2; 7 bases align to TRBD1. The CDR3 spans 14 residues. Germline V gene lookup returns CDR1 LNHDA and CDR2 SQIVND (reference sequence). Losses at the gene ends were 7 bases for V and 4 bases for J; bases not matched to a gene: 9. This CDR3 reads CASNSIRDSYGYTF. CDR3 DNA, as far as it was read: TGTGCCAGTAACAGTATCCGGGACAGCTATGGC.

The CDR3 spells CASSDSRQGGETQYF. CDR3 bases read: TGTGCCAGCAGCGACAGCAGACAGGGAGGGGAGACT. The V gene is TRBV13, the J gene TRBJ2-4, with D perhaps TRBD1 or TRBD2 (7 bases each). The read ends 3 residues shy of where the CDR3 ends; the end is completed using the germline J gene. The germline CDR1 and CDR2 sequences are PRHDT and FYEKMQ (reference sequence). CDR3 length: 15 residues.

On this clone: From the germline J gene comes the end of the CDR3, since the read stops 3 residues before it. The chain uses TRBV19 and TRBJ1-5, with D perhaps matching TRBD1 (6 bases). V was trimmed by 5 bases and J by 4 bases, leaving 15 bases between them. Germline V lookup: CDR1 LNHDA, CDR2 SQIVND (reference sequence). The CDR3 consists of 15 residues. CDR3 residues: CASSLDRVLNQPQHF. Incomplete CDR3 DNA: TGTGCCAGTAGTTTGGACAGAGTCCTTAATCAGCCC.